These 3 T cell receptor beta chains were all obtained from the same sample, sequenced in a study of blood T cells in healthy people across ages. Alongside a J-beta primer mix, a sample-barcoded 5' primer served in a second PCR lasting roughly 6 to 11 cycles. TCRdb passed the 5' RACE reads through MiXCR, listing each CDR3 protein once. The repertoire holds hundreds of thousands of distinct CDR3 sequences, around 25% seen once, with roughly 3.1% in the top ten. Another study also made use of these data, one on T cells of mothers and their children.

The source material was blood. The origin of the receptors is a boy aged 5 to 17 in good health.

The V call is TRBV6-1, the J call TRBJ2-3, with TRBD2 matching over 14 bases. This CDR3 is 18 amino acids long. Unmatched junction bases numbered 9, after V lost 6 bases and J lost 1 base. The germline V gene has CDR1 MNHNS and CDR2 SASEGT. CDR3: CASSPTSGGALGTDTQYF. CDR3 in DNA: TGTGCCAGCAGCCCGACTAGCGGGGGGGCTTTAGGCACAGATACGCAGTATTTT.

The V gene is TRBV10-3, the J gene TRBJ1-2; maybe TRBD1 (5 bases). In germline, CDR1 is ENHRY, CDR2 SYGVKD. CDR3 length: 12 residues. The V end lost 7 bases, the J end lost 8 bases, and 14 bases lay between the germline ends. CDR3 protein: CAITPGGGGYTF. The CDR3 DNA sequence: TGTGCCATCACCCCCGGCGGGGGAGGCTACACCTTC.

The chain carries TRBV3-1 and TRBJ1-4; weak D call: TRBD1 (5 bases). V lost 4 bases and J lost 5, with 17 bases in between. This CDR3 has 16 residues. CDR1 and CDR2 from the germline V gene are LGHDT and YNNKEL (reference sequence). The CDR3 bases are TGTGCCAGCAGCCGACAGACGGGAGGGGTCAATGAAAAACTGTTTTTT. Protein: CASSRQTGGVNEKLFF.